This T cell receptor beta chain is from a study of vaccination and CD4 T cells after COVID-19. Study-level information: The convalescent group had six males, four females, seven Caucasians, two Asians, one multiracial. Participants received two doses of either BNT162b2 or mRNA-1273 vaccine.

V lost 6 bases and J lost 0, with 11 bases in between. The CDR3 loop spans 14 amino acids. Germline CDR1 is MNHNS and CDR2 is SASEGT. Researchers used the Oncomine TCR Beta short-read assay to sequence DNA from cultured CD4+ T cells. The genomic DNA was obtained from cultured CD4+ T cells by extraction with the QIAamp micro DNA kit. TCRdb used MiXCR to reprocess the PCR reads, holding one entry per CDR3 protein. The data show more than 3,500 distinct CDR3 sequences, roughly a third seen once. Concerning this clonotype itself: Its antigen is as yet unknown.

Treatment of the sample: roughly ten-day PBMC culture with coronavirus spike peptide pools or control peptides (ViraFEST assay). IL-2 at 10 IU/ml and peptide pools at 10 ug/ml were added to PBMCs cultured at two million per well. The clonotype was recovered from a human donor who had recovered from COVID-19. The chain links TRBV6-1 to TRBJ1-2; D is perhaps TRBD1 (5 bases). Material: CD4+ T cells from blood, cultured in vitro, obtained after SARS-CoV-2 vaccination. In DNA form, the CDR3 reads TGTGCCAGCAGGGAGACAGCTACTAACTATGGCTACACCTTC. Translation gives CASRETATNYGYTF.